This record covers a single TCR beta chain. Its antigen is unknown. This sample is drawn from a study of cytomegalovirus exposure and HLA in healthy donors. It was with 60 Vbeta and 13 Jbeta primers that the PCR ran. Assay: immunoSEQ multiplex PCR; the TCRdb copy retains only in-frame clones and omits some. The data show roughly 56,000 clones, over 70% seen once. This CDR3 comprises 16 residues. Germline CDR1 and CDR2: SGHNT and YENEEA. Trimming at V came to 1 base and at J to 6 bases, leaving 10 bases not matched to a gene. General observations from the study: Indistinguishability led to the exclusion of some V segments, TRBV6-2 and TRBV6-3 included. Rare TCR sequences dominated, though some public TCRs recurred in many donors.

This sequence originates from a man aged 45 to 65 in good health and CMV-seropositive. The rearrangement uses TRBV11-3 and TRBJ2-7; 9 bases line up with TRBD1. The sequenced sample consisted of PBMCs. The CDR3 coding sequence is TGTGCCAGCAGCTTAGCACCCATGGGGACAGGGAGCGAGCAGTACTTC. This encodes CASSLAPMGTGSEQYF.